The 28 T cell receptor beta chains given below trace back to one sample, sequenced in a study of T cells in Graves' hyperthyroidism and ophthalmopathy. The source material, RNA transcripts, was used to amplify TCR beta CDR3 regions. HTBI primers drove first-round RT-PCR of the TCR CDR3. MiXCR was run by TCRdb on the multiplex PCR reads, yielding one entry per CDR3 protein. The sample has approximately 370,000 distinct CDR3 sequences; about a sixth are singletons. The material sequenced was blood. These TCRs come from a woman aged 25 to 39 with Graves' hyperthyroidism that later progressed to Graves' ophthalmopathy.

This clonotype was recorded at least ten times. J is TRBJ1-2 and V is TRBV7-9, with a tentative D call TRBD1 (5 bases). V gave up 5 bases and J gave up 2 bases, with 9 bases separating them. CDR1 and CDR2 from the germline V gene are SEHNR and FQNEAQ (reference sequence). This CDR3 region has 13 residues. The CDR3 spells CASSQPGNYGYTF. CDR3 DNA: TGTGCCAGCAGCCAACCAGGGAACTATGGCTACACCTTC. Full variable domain (remainder filled in from reference TRBV7-9 and TRBJ1-2): DTGVSQNPRHKITKRGQNVTFRCDPISEHNRLYWYRQTLGQGPEFLTYFQNEAQLEKSRLLSDRFSAERPKGSFSTLEIQRTEQGDSAMYLCASSQPGNYGYTFGSGTRLTVV.

This clonotype was seen many times. This sequence joins TRBV11-1 and TRBJ2-5; the D call may be TRBD1 or TRBD2 (5 bases each). CDR3 length: 18 residues. The ends were cut back, 5 bases at V and 3 bases at J, with 25 bases in the middle. From germline, CDR1 is SGHAT and CDR2 FQDESV (reference sequence). The CDR3 DNA sequence: TGTGCCAGCAGCCAACCCGGGACCCCTTCGACCCAAGAAGAGACCCAGTACTTC. It specifies CASSQPGTPSTQEETQYF.

This clonotype was counted between two and nine times. The chain links TRBV12-3 or TRBV12-4 to TRBJ2-4; 8 nucleotides align to TRBD2. This CDR3 spans 17 amino acids. V lost 5 bases and J lost 7; bases outside the gene matches: 16. The CDR3, as DNA: TGTGCCAGCAGTGCGGCTTTAGCGGGGACCTTCATGAACATTCAGTACTTC. This sequence encodes CASSAALAGTFMNIQYF.

This clonotype appeared a few times. The chain uses TRBV5-1 and TRBJ2-1, with D perhaps given as TRBD1 or TRBD2 (6 bases each). The CDR3 runs 15 residues. Germline V gene sequence: CDR1 SGHRS, CDR2 YFSETQ. V was shortened by 0 bases and J by 3 bases, with 10 bases between the two germline ends. CDR3 amino acids: CASSLGGADYNEQFF. CDR3 DNA: TGCGCCAGCAGCTTGGGGGGGGCCGACTACAATGAGCAGTTCTTC.

In this sample, this clonotype turned up a few times. This rearrangement joins TRBV12-3 or TRBV12-4 to TRBJ2-7, with D uncertain. This CDR3 has 16 amino acids. Trimming took off 3 bases at V and 4 bases at J, with 19 bases between the two ends. CDR3 DNA sequence: TGTGCCAGCAGTTTGGATTCCGGGCCTCAGGTTTACGAGCAGTACTTC. Protein: CASSLDSGPQVYEQYF.

Only a few counts were recorded for this clonotype. The rearrangement links TRBV20-1 to TRBJ2-2; 8 bases fit TRBD2. Per germline, CDR1 DFQATT and CDR2 SNEGSKA (reference sequence). V shed 2 bases, J shed 6 bases, and the junction held 8 bases outside the gene matches. The CDR3 contains 15 residues. Here the CDR3 reads CSARIAGNAPGELFF. In DNA form, the CDR3 reads TGCAGTGCTAGAATAGCGGGGAATGCGCCCGGGGAGCTGTTTTTT.

This clonotype was seen many times. The rearrangement links TRBV19 to TRBJ1-1; D is unresolved. Germline CDR1 reads LNHDA; CDR2 reads SQIVND (reference sequence). V lost 9 bases, J lost 0 bases, and 14 bases lay in between. The CDR3 consists of 14 residues. CDR3: CARTDDKMNTEAFF. DNA of the CDR3: TGTGCCAGAACGGATGACAAGATGAACACTGAAGCTTTCTTT.

The rearrangement uses TRBV4-1 and TRBJ1-2, with 7 bases matching TRBD1. J lost 4 bases, V lost 3 bases, and 5 bases had no gene match. This CDR3 spans 14 amino acids. CDR1 is MGHRA, CDR2 YSYEKL, per germline. The DNA for the CDR3 is TGCGCCAGCAGCCAGGGAGGGGGCGGCTATGGCTACACCTTC. Translated: CASSQGGGGYGYTF.

This clonotype occurred many times. V gene TRBV12-5 combines with J gene TRBJ2-5; 12 nucleotides match TRBD2. The V segment lost 3 bases and the J segment 5 bases; nucleotides outside the gene matches: 1. The CDR3 sequence is 14 residues long. The germline V gene has CDR1 LGHNT and CDR2 FRNRAP. The CDR3 nucleotides are TGTGCTAGTGGTTTCGGACTAGCGGGGGAGACCCAGTACTTC. It specifies CASGFGLAGETQYF.

In its sample, this clonotype was seen many times. The rearrangement links TRBV6-2 or TRBV6-3 to TRBJ2-3; TRBD1 is a possible D gene (6 bases). The V end was cut by 7 bases, the J end by 6 bases, with 26 bases between. The CDR3 loop spans 17 amino acids. CDR1 and CDR2 (germline): MNHEY, SVGEGT. The CDR3 DNA reads as TGTGCCAGCACCTACTCGATTTTACAGGGATGGGCGGATACGCAGTATTTT. Translation: CASTYSILQGWADTQYF.

This clonotype was detected ten times or more. The chain couples TRBV6-5 to TRBJ2-5; D might be TRBD2 (5 bases). The CDR3 length is 12 residues. Trimming removed 2 bases from V and 5 bases from J, with 6 bases in between. Germline-derived CDR1 and CDR2 are MNHEY and SVGAGI. This chain's CDR3 is CASSYPGETQYF. CDR3 nucleotide sequence: TGTGCCAGCAGTTACCCGGGGGAGACCCAGTACTTC.

Here the CDR3 DNA reads TGTGCCAGCAGGTACGCCGGGCAGAGGGAAGATACGCAGTATTTT. Amino acid sequence: CASRYAGQREDTQYF. V and J are TRBV5-6 and TRBJ2-3; the D gene is possibly TRBD2 (5 bases). Germline V gene lookup returns CDR1 SGHDT and CDR2 YYEEEE. The CDR3 consists of 15 residues. Trimming shortened V by 5 bases and J by 5 bases, and 18 bases separated the two germline ends. Full variable domain (outside the CDR3, taken from reference TRBV5-6 and TRBJ2-3): DAGVTQSPTHLIKTRGQQVTLRCSPKSGHDTVSWYQQALGQGPQFIFQYYEEEERQRGNFPDRFSGHQFPNYSSELNVNALLLGDSALYLCASRYAGQREDTQYFGPGTRLTVL.

The gene calls are TRBV12-3 or TRBV12-4 and TRBJ2-3; weak D call: TRBD2 (6 bases). The CDR3 contains 15 residues. Trimming pared 5 bases from V and 4 bases from J, leaving 16 bases between. CDR3 coding DNA: TGTGCCAGCAGTCCCGACGTTGCGGGACCAGATACGCAGTATTTT. It codes for CASSPDVAGPDTQYF.

This clonotype was counted at least ten times. This chain links TRBV12-3 or TRBV12-4 with TRBJ1-2; 8 nucleotides match TRBD1. The ends lost 2 bases at V and 5 bases at J; junction bases unmatched: 7. CDR3 size: 15 residues. DNA of the CDR3: TGTGCCAGCAGTTTATTTGACAGGGGTGGTTATGGCTACACCTTC. Encoded protein: CASSLFDRGGYGYTF.

This clonotype was recorded at least ten times. CDR3 bases: TGTGCCAGCAGCTTAGCAGGGGACGCCTTCTACGAGCAGTACTTC. Translating it yields CASSLAGDAFYEQYF. The chain couples TRBV7-9 to TRBJ2-7, with D perhaps given as TRBD1 or TRBD2 (5 bases each). The CDR3 contains 15 residues. The V and J ends lost 0 bases and 3 bases respectively, with 12 bases between them. Germline CDR1 SEHNR, CDR2 FQNEAQ (reference sequence).

This clonotype has ten or more counts. The V and J genes are TRBV12-3 or TRBV12-4 and TRBJ2-7, with 9 nucleotides matching TRBD1. Germline trimming cut 5 bases from V and 3 bases from J; bases unmatched to any gene: 8. CDR3 length: 15 residues. The CDR3: CASSDLGQGVYEQYF. The CDR3 DNA reads TGTGCCAGCAGTGACCTGGGACAGGGAGTCTACGAGCAGTACTTC.

Concerning this clonotype: A single base separates this from a much larger clone, so it may be a read error. This rearrangement joins TRBV18 to TRBJ2-7; no clear D gene. CDR3 length: 13 amino acids. The germline gives CDR1 KGHSH, CDR2 LQKENI. The chain's CDR3 is CAISPAFLGEQYF. Written as DNA, the CDR3 is TGTGCCATCTCACCAGCCTTCTTGGGAGAGCAGTACTTC.

This clonotype has a count of ten or more. The V call is TRBV12-3 or TRBV12-4, the J call TRBJ2-6; 7 positions match TRBD2. The CDR3 has 13 residues. The CDR3 coding sequence is TGTGCTGGGGGGGGCTCTGGGGCCAACGTCCTGACTTTC. This gives the protein CAGGGSGANVLTF.

In this sample, this clonotype turned up many times. V and J are TRBV5-5 and TRBJ1-1; D remains unclear. V was shortened by 0 bases and J by 7 bases, with 4 bases between the two germline ends. This CDR3 spans 11 amino acids. Germline V gene lookup returns CDR1 SGHKS and CDR2 YYEKEE (reference sequence). The CDR3 DNA is TGTGCCAGCAGCTTGGGGAATGAAGCTTTCTTT. Translated, it gives CASSLGNEAFF.

This clonotype was seen ten or more times. This chain connects TRBV27 to TRBJ2-7, with 8 nucleotides matching TRBD2. Germline V gene data show CDR1 as MNHEY and CDR2 as SMNVEV (reference sequence). The ends lost 8 bases at V and 2 bases at J; junction bases unmatched: 5. CDR3 size: 13 residues. CDR3 in amino acids: CASRLAGTYEQYF. The DNA for the CDR3 is TGTGCCAGCCGCTTAGCGGGGACCTACGAGCAGTACTTC.

V gene TRBV2 combines with J gene TRBJ2-1; D may be TRBD2 (5 bases). The CDR3 consists of 16 residues. Germline CDR1 and CDR2: SNHLY and FYNNEI. V was trimmed by 3 bases and J by 7 bases, leaving 19 bases between them. CDR3 in amino acids: CASSDPGVASTNEQFF. The DNA of the CDR3 is TGTGCCAGCAGTGATCCCGGGGTTGCGTCTACAAATGAGCAGTTCTTC. Filled out from reference TRBV2 and TRBJ2-1, the complete variable domain reads EPEVTQTPSHQVTQMGQEVILRCVPISNHLYFYWYRQILGQKVEFLVSFYNNEISEKSEIFDDQFSVERPDGSNFTLKIRSTKLEDSAMYFCASSDPGVASTNEQFFGPGTRLTVL.

The chain links TRBV12-3 or TRBV12-4 to TRBJ1-6; D not resolved. The CDR3 extends over 13 amino acids. V was pared by 4 bases and J by 9 bases, with 10 bases between. CDR3 loop: CASSSFYFSPLHF. The CDR3 region has the DNA TGTGCCAGCAGTTCTTTCTACTTTTCACCCCTCCACTTT.

J is TRBJ2-1 and V is TRBV28; D might be TRBD1 (6 bases). Germline lookup yields CDR1 MDHEN and CDR2 SYDVKM. The germline V and J ends were trimmed by 7 bases and 6 bases, with 19 bases remaining between them. This CDR3 contains 15 residues. The chain's CDR3 is CASNLYRAVGNEQFF. Written as DNA, the CDR3 is TGTGCCAGCAATTTGTACAGGGCCGTCGGCAATGAGCAGTTCTTC.

This clonotype was counted at least ten times. The V call is TRBV10-3, the J call TRBJ2-7; TRBD1 matches 8 bases. The CDR3 has 16 amino acids. The V gene end was trimmed by 2 bases and the J gene end by 0 bases; junction bases not matched to a gene: 6. The germline gives CDR1 ENHRY, CDR2 SYGVKD. The CDR3 protein is CAISEPTGANSYEQYF. The DNA of the CDR3 is TGTGCCATCAGTGAGCCGACAGGGGCCAACTCCTACGAGCAGTACTTC.

This clonotype appeared a few times. V is TRBV19 and J is TRBJ1-1; D is possibly TRBD1 (5 bases). Germline-derived CDR1 and CDR2 are LNHDA and SQIVND (reference sequence). V was pared by 11 bases and J by 4 bases, with 20 bases between. The CDR3 runs 14 residues. In DNA form, the CDR3 reads TGTGCCTCGAGACCGGGACCCCGTGGCACTGAAGCTTTCTTT. It codes for CASRPGPRGTEAFF.

This clonotype appeared a few times. The CDR3 loop is CASSERWEGGNEQFF. Here the CDR3 DNA reads TGTGCCAGCAGTGAAAGGTGGGAGGGAGGGAATGAGCAGTTCTTC. The chain has TRBV25-1 and TRBJ2-1; 7 nucleotides agree with TRBD2. The CDR3 is 15 amino acids. CDR1 is MGHDK, CDR2 SYGVNS, per germline. Trimming at V came to 2 bases and at J to 7 bases, leaving 8 bases not matched to a gene. The full variable domain, rest sourced from reference TRBV25-1 and TRBJ2-1, is EADIYQTPRYLVIGTGKKITLECSQTMGHDKMYWYQQDPGMELHLIHYSYGVNSTEKGDLSSESTVSRIRTEHFPLTLESARPSHTSQYLCASSERWEGGNEQFFGPGTRLTVL.

This clonotype was counted ten times or more. The chain has TRBV12-3 or TRBV12-4 and TRBJ2-5; 12 positions match TRBD2. The CDR3 runs to 16 residues. With V trimmed by 6 bases and J by 5 bases, 10 bases remained unmatched. The chain's CDR3 is CASSPASGREVETQYF. The CDR3 DNA is TGTGCCAGCAGCCCAGCTAGCGGGAGGGAGGTGGAGACCCAGTACTTC.

This chain joins TRBV3-1 and TRBJ1-2, with 11 bases that match TRBD1. The V and J ends lost 1 base and 6 bases, in that order; junction bases with no gene match: 10. The germline V gene encodes CDR1 LGHDT and CDR2 YNNKEL (reference sequence). The length of the CDR3 is 17 residues. This CDR3 reads CASSQGTGGDPWHGYTF. CDR3 bases: TGTGCCAGCAGCCAAGGGACAGGGGGCGACCCGTGGCATGGCTACACCTTC.